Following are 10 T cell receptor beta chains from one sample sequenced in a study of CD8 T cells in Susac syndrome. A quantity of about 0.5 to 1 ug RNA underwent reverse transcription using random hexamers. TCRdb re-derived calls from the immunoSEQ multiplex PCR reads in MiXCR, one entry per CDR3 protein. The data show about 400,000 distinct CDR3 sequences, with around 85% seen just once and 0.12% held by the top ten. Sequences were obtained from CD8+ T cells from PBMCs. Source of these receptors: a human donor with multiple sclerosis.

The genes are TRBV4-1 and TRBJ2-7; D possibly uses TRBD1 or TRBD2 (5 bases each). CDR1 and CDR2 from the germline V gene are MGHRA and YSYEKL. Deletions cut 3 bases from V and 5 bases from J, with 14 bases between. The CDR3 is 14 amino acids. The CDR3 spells CASSQTGTKDEQYF. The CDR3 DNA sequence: TGCGCCAGCAGCCAGACCGGGACGAAGGACGAGCAGTACTTC.

The CDR3 region is CASSGLAGRGGEQFF. CDR3 bases: TGTGCCAGTTCGGGTCTAGCGGGACGGGGCGGGGAGCAGTTCTTC. The chain has TRBV19 and TRBJ2-1, with 9 bases identical to TRBD2. The germline V gene encodes CDR1 LNHDA and CDR2 SQIVND (reference sequence). Trimming at V came to 8 bases and at J to 10 bases, leaving 15 bases not matched to a gene. This CDR3 has 15 amino acids. The full variable domain, with the rest looked up from reference TRBV19 and TRBJ2-1, is DGGITQSPKYLFRKEGQNVTLSCEQNLNHDAMYWYRQDPGQGLRLIYYSQIVNDFQKGDIAEGYSVSREKKESFPLTVTSAQKNPTAFYLCASSGLAGRGGEQFFGPGTRLTVL.

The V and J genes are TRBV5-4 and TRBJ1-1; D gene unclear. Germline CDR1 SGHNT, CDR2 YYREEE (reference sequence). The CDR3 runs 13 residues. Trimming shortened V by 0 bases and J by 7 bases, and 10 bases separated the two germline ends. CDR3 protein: CASSLVAGLEAFF. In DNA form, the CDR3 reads TGTGCCAGCAGCTTGGTGGCAGGACTTGAAGCTTTCTTT.

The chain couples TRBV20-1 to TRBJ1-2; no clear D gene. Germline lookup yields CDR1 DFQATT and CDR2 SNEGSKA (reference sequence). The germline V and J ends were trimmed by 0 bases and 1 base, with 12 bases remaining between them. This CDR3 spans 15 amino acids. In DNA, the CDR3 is TGCAGTGCTAGAGATACCTCAGTGGTTAACTATGGCTACACCTTC. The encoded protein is CSARDTSVVNYGYTF.

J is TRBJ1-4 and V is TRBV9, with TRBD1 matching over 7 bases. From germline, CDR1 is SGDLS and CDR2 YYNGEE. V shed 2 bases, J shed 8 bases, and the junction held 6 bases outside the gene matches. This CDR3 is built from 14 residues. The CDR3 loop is CASSVGRGREKLFF. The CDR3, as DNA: TGTGCCAGCAGCGTTGGAAGGGGGCGCGAAAAACTGTTTTTT.

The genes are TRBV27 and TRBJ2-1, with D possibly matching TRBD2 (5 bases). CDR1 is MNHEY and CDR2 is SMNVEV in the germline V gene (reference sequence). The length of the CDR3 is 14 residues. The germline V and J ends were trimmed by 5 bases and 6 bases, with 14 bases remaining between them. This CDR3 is CASSPWELGNEQFF. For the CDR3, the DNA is TGTGCCAGCAGTCCCTGGGAGCTAGGCAATGAGCAGTTCTTC.

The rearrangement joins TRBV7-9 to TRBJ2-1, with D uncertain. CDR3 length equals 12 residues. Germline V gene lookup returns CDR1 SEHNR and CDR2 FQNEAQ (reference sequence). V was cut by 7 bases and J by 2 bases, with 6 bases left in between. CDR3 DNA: TGTGCCAGCACCCTAACCTACAATGAGCAGTTCTTC. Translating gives CASTLTYNEQFF.

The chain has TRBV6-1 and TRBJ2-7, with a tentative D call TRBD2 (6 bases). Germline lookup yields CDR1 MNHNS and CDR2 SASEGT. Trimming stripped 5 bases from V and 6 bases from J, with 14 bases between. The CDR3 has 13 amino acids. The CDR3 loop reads CASSTHRDSEQYF. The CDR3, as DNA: TGTGCCAGCAGTACGCACCGGGACTCCGAGCAGTACTTC.

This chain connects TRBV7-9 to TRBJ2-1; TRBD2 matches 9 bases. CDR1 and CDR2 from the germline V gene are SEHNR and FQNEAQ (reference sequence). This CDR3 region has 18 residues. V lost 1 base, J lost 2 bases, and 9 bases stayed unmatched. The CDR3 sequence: CASSLEVWRGGPYNEQFF. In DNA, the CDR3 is TGTGCCAGCAGCTTAGAGGTTTGGCGGGGGGGCCCCTACAATGAGCAGTTCTTC. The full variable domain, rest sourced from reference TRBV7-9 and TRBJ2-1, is DTGVSQNPRHKITKRGQNVTFRCDPISEHNRLYWYRQTLGQGPEFLTYFQNEAQLEKSRLLSDRFSAERPKGSFSTLEIQRTEQGDSAMYLCASSLEVWRGGPYNEQFFGPGTRLTVL.

The CDR3 bases are TGTGCCAGCAGCGGGACAGGGGATTACAATGAGCAGTTCTTC. It specifies CASSGTGDYNEQFF. The chain employs TRBV25-1 and TRBJ2-1; 10 nucleotides match TRBD1. J gave up 4 bases and V 6 bases, and 3 bases lay outside the gene matches. This CDR3 has 14 amino acids. Germline-derived CDR1 and CDR2 are MGHDK and SYGVNS.